Presented here are 7 T cell receptor beta chains from one specimen sequenced in a study of blood T cell repertoires in COVID-19. Only in-frame clones appear in the TCRdb table, and some are missing; sequencing was by immunoSEQ multiplex PCR. The data show 70,000 or so clones, more than 70% seen once. Sequencing was carried out using peripheral blood. The receptors here all came from a woman at least 80 years old with active or convalescent COVID-19.

V is TRBV7-9 and J is TRBJ1-4; 8 bases agree with TRBD1. The CDR3 sequence is 15 residues long. Germline CDR1 SEHNR, CDR2 FQNEAQ (reference sequence). V trimming: 5 bases; J trimming: 6 bases; junction bases outside the gene matches: 8. CDR3 DNA: TGTGCCAGCAGCCACCACAGGGGGGGAGATGAAAAACTGTTTTTT. Protein: CASSHHRGGDEKLFF. Complete variable domain (other parts from reference TRBV7-9 and TRBJ1-4): DTGVSQNPRHKITKRGQNVTFRCDPISEHNRLYWYRQTLGQGPEFLTYFQNEAQLEKSRLLSDRFSAERPKGSFSTLEIQRTEQGDSAMYLCASSHHRGGDEKLFFGSGTQLSVL.

The chain joins TRBV5-4 to TRBJ2-7; 10 nucleotides line up with TRBD1. The CDR3 runs to 15 residues. Trimming at V came to 4 bases and at J to 1 base, leaving 5 bases not matched to a gene. Looked up from germline, CDR1 is SGHNT and CDR2 is YYREEE (reference sequence). CDR3 amino acids: CASSMDRGGSYEQYF. Written as DNA, the CDR3 is TGTGCCAGCAGCATGGACAGGGGGGGATCCTACGAGCAGTACTTC.

This clone has more than one count but fewer than ten. V and J are TRBV4-1 and TRBJ1-6, with D possibly matching TRBD1 (6 bases). The CDR3 runs 16 residues. The germline gives CDR1 MGHRA, CDR2 YSYEKL. Trimming removed 0 bases at V and 9 bases at J, with 15 bases between. The CDR3 bases are TGCGCCAGCAGCCAAGAATTTCCAGGGGTGGGTTCACCCCTCCACTTT. This encodes CASSQEFPGVGSPLHF.

The gene calls are TRBV29-1 and TRBJ2-7; no reliable D call. Germline V lookup: CDR1 SQVTM, CDR2 ANQGSEA. CDR3 length equals 12 residues. The V and J ends lost 5 bases and 2 bases respectively, with 10 bases between them. In nucleotides, the CDR3 is TGCAGCGTTTTGGGCAGTCCCTACGAGCAGTACTTC. It specifies CSVLGSPYEQYF.

V gene TRBV25-1 combines with J gene TRBJ1-6; 7 bases align to TRBD1. V lost 2 bases, J lost 12 bases, and 7 bases stayed unmatched. This CDR3 has 14 amino acids. The germline CDR1 and CDR2 sequences are MGHDK and SYGVNS. The CDR3 here is CASSEQGVGLPLHF. As DNA, the CDR3 is TGTGCCAGCAGTGAACAGGGGGTCGGTTTACCCCTCCACTTT.

The chain links TRBV2 to TRBJ1-1, with D possibly matching TRBD1 (6 bases). CDR3 size: 14 residues. Germline-derived CDR1 and CDR2 are SNHLY and FYNNEI. V lost 5 bases to trimming and J lost 1 base, with 11 bases between them. DNA of the CDR3: TGTGCCAGCAGTTATGGACAGAAGAACACTGAAGCTTTCTTT. Protein: CASSYGQKNTEAFF.

The V gene is TRBV5-5, the J gene TRBJ2-5; TRBD1 matches at 9 bases. Germline loops: CDR1 SGHKS, CDR2 YYEKEE (reference sequence). After removal of 7 bases from V and 5 bases from J, the junction contained 9 bases not matched to a gene. The CDR3 totals 14 residues. The CDR3 region has the DNA TGTGCCAGCGGCAGGGACAGGGCCCGGGAGACCCAGTACTTC. Its protein product is CASGRDRARETQYF.